The next 20 T cell receptor beta chains were all read from a single sample in a study of cytomegalovirus exposure and HLA in healthy donors. Primers: 60 Vbeta forward and 13 Jbeta reverse. Sequencing used immunoSEQ multiplex PCR; TCRdb keeps in-frame clones, though not all of them. The top ten clones hold about 1.5% of a sample with around 170,000 clones, about 79% of them seen once. Sequences were obtained from PBMCs. The receptors shown here come from a man between 18 and 29 years old in good health and CMV-seronegative.

The chain recombines TRBV7-9 with TRBJ2-2; D ambiguous. The CDR3 has 15 amino acids. Trimming removed 3 bases at V and 4 bases at J, with 12 bases between. CDR1 is SEHNR and CDR2 is FQNEAQ in the germline V gene (reference sequence). CDR3 in DNA: TGTGCCAGCAGCTTTAATAGGCAGGTCACCGGGGAGCTGTTTTTT. This codes for CASSFNRQVTGELFF.

The V gene is TRBV9, the J gene TRBJ2-2; 7 nucleotides line up with TRBD2. CDR3 size: 17 residues. V was pared by 0 bases and J by 4 bases, with 9 bases of the junction left unmatched. The germline V gene has CDR1 SGDLS and CDR2 YYNGEE. In DNA form, the CDR3 reads TGTGCCAGCAGCGTAGCCCTTGCTAGCGGTACCACCGGGGAGCTGTTTTTT. Translation: CASSVALASGTTGELFF.

As DNA, the CDR3 is TGCGCCAGCAGCTTGGCCATGTTAGGGGGCGGTACTGAAGCTTTCTTT. This translates into CASSLAMLGGGTEAFF. The V and J genes are TRBV5-1 and TRBJ1-1, with TRBD1 identical over 7 bases. Germline CDR1 reads SGHRS; CDR2 reads YFSETQ. CDR3 length: 16 residues. V lost 0 bases to trimming and J lost 5 bases; unmatched junction nucleotides: 10.

Comment on this clone: Other DNA sequences of this sample code for an identical CDR3. The CDR3: CASSVARGGVDEQFF. The DNA of the CDR3 is TGTGCCAGCAGTGTAGCCCGCGGGGGAGTCGATGAGCAGTTCTTC. V usage is TRBV6-1 and J usage is TRBJ2-1; 7 positions match TRBD2. The length of the CDR3 is 15 residues. V shed 4 bases and J 8 bases; nucleotides not matched to a gene: 11. CDR1 and CDR2 (germline): MNHNS, SASEGT.

The chain joins TRBV18 to TRBJ1-6, with D unresolved. Trimming pared 3 bases from V and 0 bases from J, leaving 9 bases between. The CDR3 contains 16 residues. CDR1 KGHSH and CDR2 LQKENI come from the germline V gene. The CDR3 DNA sequence: TGTGCCAGCTCACCCTCCACGAGCTCCTATAATTCACCCCTCCACTTT. Amino acids: CASSPSTSSYNSPLHF.

The chain combines TRBV21-1 with TRBJ2-3; the table calls TRBD2, which could not be checked here. TRBV21-1 is a pseudogene segment. The CDR3 length is 19 residues. CDR3 sequence (DNA): TGTGCCAGCAGCAAAGATTGTGGTAAGCGGGAGGCTAGCACAGATACGCAGTATTTT. Translating gives CASSKDCGKREASTDTQYF.

The chain combines TRBV25-1 with TRBJ2-3; D is unresolved. Trimming removed 4 bases at V and 4 bases at J, with 6 bases between. Germline-derived CDR1 and CDR2 are MGHDK and SYGVNS. The CDR3 is 12 residues long. The CDR3 DNA reads TGTGCCAGCAGTGTCAGGTCAGATACGCAGTATTTT. Its translation: CASSVRSDTQYF.

On this clone: Other DNA sequences in this specimen translate into the identical CDR3. The chain carries TRBV5-1 and TRBJ1-6, with D possibly TRBD1 on 6 matching bases. Trimming removed 3 bases at V and 9 bases at J, with 16 bases between. CDR3 size: 15 residues. CDR1 SGHRS and CDR2 YFSETQ come from the germline V gene. In nucleotides, the CDR3 is TGCGCCAGCAGCTGGTCAGGGGAAGCAAGTTCACCCCTCCACTTT. Its translation: CASSWSGEASSPLHF. Full variable domain (rest looked up from reference TRBV5-1 and TRBJ1-6): KAGVTQTPRYLIKTRGQQVTLSCSPISGHRSVSWYQQTPGQGLQFLFEYFSETQRNKGNFPGRFSGRQFSNSRSEMNVSTLELGDSALYLCASSWSGEASSPLHFGNGTRLTVT.

The V call is TRBV27, the J call TRBJ2-3; the match to TRBD1 covers 8 bases. The CDR3 runs to 16 residues. V lost 5 bases to trimming and J lost 4 bases; unmatched junction nucleotides: 11. In germline, CDR1 is MNHEY, CDR2 SMNVEV (reference sequence). The CDR3 loop reads CASSAYAGGLADTQYF. In nucleotides, the CDR3 is TGTGCCAGCAGTGCTTACGCAGGGGGCCTGGCAGATACGCAGTATTTT.

This chain links TRBV5-1 with TRBJ2-7, with TRBD1 identical over 9 bases. The CDR3 runs to 15 residues. CDR1 and CDR2 (germline): SGHRS, YFSETQ. Unmatched junction bases numbered 5, after V lost 0 bases and J lost 4 bases. The CDR3 sequence: CASSLAGQGWYEQYF. CDR3 DNA: TGCGCCAGCAGCTTGGCCGGACAGGGGTGGTACGAGCAGTACTTC.

The chain recombines TRBV6-5 with TRBJ2-7, with 11 positions matching TRBD2. The germline gives CDR1 MNHEY, CDR2 SVGAGI. There are 15 residues in the CDR3. After removal of 6 bases from V and 5 bases from J, the junction contained 9 bases not matched to a gene. CDR3 nucleotides: TGTGCCAGCAGCCTTAGCGGGAGGGCCGGGGACGAGCAGTACTTC. This codes for CASSLSGRAGDEQYF.

J is TRBJ1-5 and V is TRBV19; unclear D gene. Trimming shortened V by 6 bases and J by 4 bases, and 10 bases separated the two germline ends. CDR1 and CDR2 (germline): LNHDA, SQIVND (reference sequence). This CDR3 region has 13 residues. The CDR3 bases are TGTGCCAGTAGGTTAAAGGAGAATCAGCCCCAGCATTTT. It translates to CASRLKENQPQHF. The complete variable domain, with remaining parts taken from reference TRBV19 and TRBJ1-5, reads DGGITQSPKYLFRKEGQNVTLSCEQNLNHDAMYWYRQDPGQGLRLIYYSQIVNDFQKGDIAEGYSVSREKKESFPLTVTSAQKNPTAFYLCASRLKENQPQHFGDGTRLSIL.

The count of this clone is one. J is TRBJ1-3 and V is TRBV29-1; TRBD1 might be the D (6 bases). Germline V CDR1 and CDR2: SQVTM, ANQGSEA. The CDR3 totals 15 residues. V was pared by 4 bases and J by 0 bases, with 13 bases between. CDR3 in DNA: TGCAGCGTTGTTGGGGGACATACCTCTGGAAACACCATATATTTT. Translated: CSVVGGHTSGNTIYF. Filled out from reference TRBV29-1 and TRBJ1-3, the complete variable domain reads SAVISQKPSRDICQRGTSLTIQCQVDSQVTMMFWYRQQPGQSLTLIATANQGSEATYESGFVIDKFPISRPNLTFSTLTVSNMSPEDSSIYLCSVVGGHTSGNTIYFGEGSWLTVV.

V gene TRBV30 combines with J gene TRBJ2-7, with D perhaps TRBD1 (6 bases). This CDR3 contains 13 residues. Per the germline V gene, CDR1 is GTSNPN and CDR2 is SVGIG (reference sequence). V was cut by 3 bases and J by 4 bases, with 13 bases left in between. Here the CDR3 reads CAWSGAGVYEQYF. The CDR3 bases are TGTGCCTGGAGCGGGGCAGGGGTTTACGAGCAGTACTTC.

This chain uses TRBV30 with TRBJ1-4; possibly TRBD1 for D (6 bases). Germline loops: CDR1 GTSNPN, CDR2 SVGIG (reference sequence). The V gene lost 0 bases and the J gene lost 0 bases, with 8 bases spanning the gap. The CDR3 sequence is 15 residues long. The CDR3 spells CAWSVGQTTNEKLFF. For the CDR3, the DNA is TGTGCCTGGAGTGTAGGACAGACAACTAATGAAAAACTGTTTTTT.

The rearrangement links TRBV27 to TRBJ1-1; D uncertain. Germline lookup yields CDR1 MNHEY and CDR2 SMNVEV (reference sequence). The CDR3 is made up of 15 amino acids. V was cut by 2 bases and J by 1 base, with 11 bases left in between. CDR3 sequence: CASSLRYPRNTEAFF. CDR3 in DNA: TGTGCCAGCAGTTTAAGATACCCTAGGAACACTGAAGCTTTCTTT.

The chain links TRBV6-1 to TRBJ2-3; D not certain. Per the germline V gene, CDR1 is MNHNS and CDR2 is SASEGT. The germline V and J ends were trimmed by 6 bases and 3 bases, with 10 bases remaining between them. This CDR3 contains 13 residues. CDR3 sequence (DNA): TGTGCCAGCAGGGTTGGCCAAACAGATACGCAGTATTTT. It specifies CASRVGQTDTQYF.

V usage is TRBV6-6 and J usage is TRBJ2-7; D might be TRBD2 (6 bases). The V and J ends lost 7 bases and 5 bases respectively, with 18 bases between them. The CDR3 is 14 residues long. The germline V gene has CDR1 MNHNY and CDR2 SVGAGI (reference sequence). Here the CDR3 DNA reads TGTGCCAGCACGGCACGGGGGACGTCTGACGAGCAGTACTTC. It translates to CASTARGTSDEQYF.

The chain joins TRBV5-6 to TRBJ1-1; 7 nucleotides line up with TRBD1. V lost 2 bases to trimming and J lost 2 bases; unmatched junction nucleotides: 3. The CDR3 covers 14 residues. Looked up from germline, CDR1 is SGHDT and CDR2 is YYEEEE. The CDR3 sequence: CASSFRDSNTEAFF. CDR3 DNA: TGTGCCAGCAGCTTCCGGGACAGTAACACTGAAGCTTTCTTT.

The chain employs TRBV18 and TRBJ1-5; 7 positions agree with TRBD1. The ends lost 6 bases at V and 4 bases at J; junction bases unmatched: 3. Germline assignment: CDR1 KGHSH and CDR2 LQKENI. CDR3 length: 13 residues. The CDR3 region has the DNA TGTGCCAGCTCCCAGACAGGGAATCAGCCCCAGCATTTT. Residues: CASSQTGNQPQHF.